There are a few counts of the clone carrying this T cell receptor (beta chain). TCRdb recomputed calls from the 5' RACE reads with MiXCR, one row per CDR3 protein. The table lists about 40,000 distinct CDR3 sequences, 18% of them singletons. Trimming took 2 bases from V and 5 from J, leaving 15 bases between them. Germline V lookup: CDR1 SGHTA, CDR2 FQGNSA. The CDR3 extends over 15 amino acids. The chain uses TRBV7-2 and TRBJ2-5, with D perhaps TRBD2 (5 bases). The origin of this receptor is a female donor with breast cancer. Sequencing was performed on naive CD4+ T cells sorted from a lymph node. The subset: naive CD4+ T cells, CD4+CD45RA+CD25-. Here the CDR3 reads CASSLPTSSTETQYF. In DNA, the CDR3 is TGTGCCAGCAGCTTACCCACTAGTTCCACGGAGACCCAGTACTTC. The full variable domain, with the rest looked up from reference TRBV7-2 and TRBJ2-5, is GAGVSQSPSNKVTEKGKDVELRCDPISGHTALYWYRQSLGQGLEFLIYFQGNSAPDKSGLPSDRFSAERTGGSVSTLTIQRTQQEDSAVYLCASSLPTSSTETQYFGPGTRLLVL.